Presented here are 15 T cell receptor beta chains from one specimen sequenced in a study of identifying expanded T cells in peripheral blood. Repertoires were generated with immunoSEQ multiplex PCR, while TCRdb's copy carries only in-frame clones and drops some. Of about 98,000 clones in the sample, around 88% were seen once. The sequenced sample consisted of blood. These receptors came from a person aged 18 to 75 in good health.

The chain is built from TRBV6-6 and TRBJ2-3; unclear D gene. This CDR3 has 13 amino acids. Trimming removed 11 bases from V and 3 bases from J, with 15 bases in between. Germline lookup yields CDR1 MNHNY and CDR2 SVGAGI (reference sequence). The CDR3 is CACGRAETDTQYF. DNA for the CDR3: TGTGCCTGCGGAAGGGCAGAGACAGATACGCAGTATTTT.

This chain uses TRBV4-3 with TRBJ1-5, with D possibly being TRBD1 (5 bases). The CDR3 extends over 18 amino acids. Germline assignment: CDR1 LGHNA and CDR2 YSLEER. Trimming stripped 0 bases from V and 3 bases from J, with 18 bases between. The CDR3 nucleotides read TGCGCCAGCAGCCAAGACCGCCGGGGCGCAGGAACCAATCAGCCCCAGCATTTT. Translation: CASSQDRRGAGTNQPQHF.

The chain is built from TRBV6-5 and TRBJ1-4; no firm D call. CDR3 size: 14 residues. From germline, CDR1 is MNHEY and CDR2 SVGAGI. V lost 2 bases, J lost 2 bases, and 6 bases lay in between. CDR3 nucleotide sequence: TGTGCCAGCAGTTACGTAGGGACTAATGAAAAACTGTTTTTT. Residues: CASSYVGTNEKLFF.

The chain couples TRBV4-1 to TRBJ2-7; the D gene is possibly TRBD1 (5 bases). V lost 1 base, J lost 0 bases, and 7 bases lay in between. Germline V gene data show CDR1 as MGHRA and CDR2 as YSYEKL. The CDR3 is made up of 14 amino acids. This CDR3 reads CASSQAGPSYEQYF. The DNA of the CDR3 is TGCGCCAGCAGCCAAGCAGGGCCCTCCTACGAGCAGTACTTC.

The rearrangement uses TRBV15 and TRBJ2-7; TRBD1 agrees at 8 bases. V shed 1 base, J shed 1 base, and the junction held 6 bases outside the gene matches. Germline CDR1 reads LNHNV; CDR2 reads YYDKDF (reference sequence). This CDR3 has 16 residues. In nucleotides, the CDR3 is TGTGCCACCAGCAGAGCCAGAGGACAGGGTTCCTACGAGCAGTACTTC. Amino acid sequence: CATSRARGQGSYEQYF.

The gene calls are TRBV5-1 and TRBJ2-5, with D uncertain. The CDR3 extends over 15 amino acids. The ends were cut back, 0 bases at V and 2 bases at J, with 11 bases in the middle. In germline, CDR1 is SGHRS, CDR2 YFSETQ. CDR3 region: CASSLGAVLQETQYF. CDR3 DNA: TGCGCCAGCAGCTTGGGGGCAGTCCTGCAAGAGACCCAGTACTTC.

The chain combines TRBV7-2 with TRBJ1-4; D remains ambiguous. Trimming took 2 bases from V and 11 from J, leaving 15 bases between them. This CDR3 has 14 amino acids. Germline-derived CDR1 and CDR2 are SGHTA and FQGNSA. The CDR3 DNA reads as TGTGCCAGCAGCTTATTCCAGTCTGTCGGGAAACTGTTTTTT. Translating gives CASSLFQSVGKLFF. Variable domain in full (rest from reference TRBV7-2 and TRBJ1-4): GAGVSQSPSNKVTEKGKDVELRCDPISGHTALYWYRQSLGQGLEFLIYFQGNSAPDKSGLPSDRFSAERTGGSVSTLTIQRTQQEDSAVYLCASSLFQSVGKLFFGSGTQLSVL.

The genes are TRBV27 and TRBJ2-3, with TRBD2 matching over 11 bases. Germline V gene lookup returns CDR1 MNHEY and CDR2 SMNVEV (reference sequence). CDR3 size: 15 residues. The V segment lost 5 bases and the J segment 6 bases; nucleotides outside the gene matches: 7. The chain's CDR3 is CASSTLAGVRDTQYF. The CDR3 DNA reads TGTGCCAGCAGTACACTAGCGGGAGTAAGGGATACGCAGTATTTT.

The V gene is TRBV11-2, the J gene TRBJ2-3, with 8 bases identical to TRBD2. V shed 4 bases, J shed 5 bases, and the junction held 8 bases outside the gene matches. This CDR3 region has 15 residues. CDR1 and CDR2 from the germline V gene are SGHAT and FQNNGV. The CDR3 bases are TGTGCCAGCAGCTCCAAAGCGGGGGCCGTAGATACGCAGTATTTT. Protein: CASSSKAGAVDTQYF.

This clone was counted many times. V usage is TRBV18 and J usage is TRBJ1-1; 8 bases match TRBD1. CDR3 length equals 15 residues. CDR1 and CDR2 (germline): KGHSH, LQKENI. The ends lost 6 bases at V and 0 bases at J; junction bases unmatched: 6. The CDR3 DNA reads as TGTGCCAGCTCTCTCCAGACAGGGGTGAACACTGAAGCTTTCTTT. Protein: CASSLQTGVNTEAFF.

CDR3 sequence (DNA): TGTGCCAGCAGTGAACAATGGGGGCTTGGCGAGCAGTACTTC. This translates into CASSEQWGLGEQYF. This rearrangement joins TRBV2 to TRBJ2-7; a possible D gene is TRBD1 (6 bases). V was clipped by 2 bases and J by 6 bases, with 14 bases between them. The CDR3 is 14 residues long. Germline lookup yields CDR1 SNHLY and CDR2 FYNNEI.

The V call is TRBV2, the J call TRBJ2-7; 7 bases map to TRBD1. Germline V gene lookup returns CDR1 SNHLY and CDR2 FYNNEI. The CDR3 contains 13 residues. The junction had 7 bases not matched to a gene; V was cut back by 9 bases and J by 2 bases. CDR3 region: CARGYRGAYEQYF. The DNA for the CDR3 is TGTGCCAGAGGGTACAGGGGCGCCTACGAGCAGTACTTC.

The chain couples TRBV5-4 to TRBJ2-5, with 9 positions matching TRBD2. The CDR3 is made up of 15 amino acids. CDR1 is SGHNT, CDR2 YYREEE, per germline (reference sequence). Trimming took 4 bases from V and 7 from J; bases not matched to a gene: 11. The CDR3 DNA reads as TGTGCCAGCAGCCTTCTAGCGGGACCCCCAACGACCCAGTACTTC. Its translation is CASSLLAGPPTTQYF. Full variable domain (outside the CDR3, taken from reference TRBV5-4 and TRBJ2-5): ETGVTQSPTHLIKTRGQQVTLRCSSQSGHNTVSWYQQALGQGPQFIFQYYREEENGRGNFPPRFSGLQFPNYSSELNVNALELDDSALYLCASSLLAGPPTTQYFGPGTRLLVL.

The chain couples TRBV27 to TRBJ2-1; tentative D call: TRBD2 (6 bases). The germline V gene has CDR1 MNHEY and CDR2 SMNVEV (reference sequence). Trimming removed 7 bases at V and 4 bases at J, with 17 bases between. The CDR3 runs to 15 residues. In DNA, the CDR3 is TGTGCCAGCAACAGTATAATAGGGACTTACAATGAGCAGTTCTTC. Amino acids: CASNSIIGTYNEQFF.

The table lists this clone with a count of one. The rearrangement links TRBV6-6 to TRBJ1-3, with a possible D match to TRBD1 (5 bases). Trimming left V 6 bases short and J 0 bases short, with 12 bases between. The germline gives CDR1 MNHNY, CDR2 SVGAGI (reference sequence). This CDR3 has 15 residues. Here the CDR3 reads CASSPGHPSGNTIYF. The DNA for the CDR3 is TGTGCCAGCAGCCCCGGACACCCCTCTGGAAACACCATATATTTT.